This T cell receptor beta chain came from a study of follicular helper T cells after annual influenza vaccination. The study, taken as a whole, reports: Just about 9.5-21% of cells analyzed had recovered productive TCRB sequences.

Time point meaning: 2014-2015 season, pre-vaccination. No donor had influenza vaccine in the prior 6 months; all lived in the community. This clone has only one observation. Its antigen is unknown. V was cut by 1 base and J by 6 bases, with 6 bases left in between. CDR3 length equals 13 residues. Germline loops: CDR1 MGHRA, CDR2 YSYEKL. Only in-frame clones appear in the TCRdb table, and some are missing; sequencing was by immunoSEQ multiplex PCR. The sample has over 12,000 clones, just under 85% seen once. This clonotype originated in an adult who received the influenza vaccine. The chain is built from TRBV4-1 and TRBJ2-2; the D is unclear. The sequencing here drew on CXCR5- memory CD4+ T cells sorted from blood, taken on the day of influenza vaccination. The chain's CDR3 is CASSQVSPGELFF. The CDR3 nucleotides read TGCGCCAGCAGCCAAGTTTCCCCCGGGGAGCTGTTTTTT.